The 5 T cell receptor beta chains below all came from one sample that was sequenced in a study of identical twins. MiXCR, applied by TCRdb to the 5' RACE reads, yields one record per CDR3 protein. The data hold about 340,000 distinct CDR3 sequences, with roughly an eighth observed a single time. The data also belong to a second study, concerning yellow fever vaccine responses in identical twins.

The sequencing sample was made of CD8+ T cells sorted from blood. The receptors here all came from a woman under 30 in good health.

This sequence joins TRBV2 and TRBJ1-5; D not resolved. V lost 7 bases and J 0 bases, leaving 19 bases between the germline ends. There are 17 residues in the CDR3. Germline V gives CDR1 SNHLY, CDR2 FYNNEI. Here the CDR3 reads CASTPEDGEYSNQPQHF. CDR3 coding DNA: TGTGCCAGCACCCCCGAGGACGGAGAATATAGCAATCAGCCCCAGCATTTT.

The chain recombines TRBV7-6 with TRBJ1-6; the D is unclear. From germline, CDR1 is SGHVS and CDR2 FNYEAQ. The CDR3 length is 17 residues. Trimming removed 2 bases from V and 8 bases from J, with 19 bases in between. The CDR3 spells CASSLKGLGRLDSPLHF. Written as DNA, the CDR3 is TGTGCCAGCAGCTTAAAGGGTCTAGGGAGGTTGGATTCACCCCTCCACTTT.

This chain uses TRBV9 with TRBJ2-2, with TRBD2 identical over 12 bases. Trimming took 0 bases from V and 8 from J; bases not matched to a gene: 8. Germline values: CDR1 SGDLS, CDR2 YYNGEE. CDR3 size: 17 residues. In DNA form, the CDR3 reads TGTGCCAGCAGCGTAGGGGGAACTAGCGGGAGGCTGGGGGAGCTGTTTTTT. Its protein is CASSVGGTSGRLGELFF.

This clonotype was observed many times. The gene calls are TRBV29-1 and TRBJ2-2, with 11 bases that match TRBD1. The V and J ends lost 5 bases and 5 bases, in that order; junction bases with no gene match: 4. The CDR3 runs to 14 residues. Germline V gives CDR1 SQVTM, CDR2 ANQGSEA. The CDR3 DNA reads TGCAGCGTTACCGGGACAGGGGGTACCGGGGAGCTGTTTTTT. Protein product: CSVTGTGGTGELFF.

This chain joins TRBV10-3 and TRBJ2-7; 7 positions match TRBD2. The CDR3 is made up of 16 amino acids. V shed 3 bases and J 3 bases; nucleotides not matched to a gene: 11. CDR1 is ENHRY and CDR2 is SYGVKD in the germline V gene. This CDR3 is CAISDPHGLADYEQYF. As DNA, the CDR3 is TGTGCCATCAGTGACCCCCATGGGCTAGCGGACTACGAGCAGTACTTC.